A selection of T cell receptor beta chains follows, all from one sample in a study of shared clonotypes between healthy human individuals. Using immunoSEQ multiplex PCR, the repertoire was profiled, and TCRdb retains in-frame clones only, with some absent. This table holds roughly 300,000 clones, roughly 80% found once. The sequenced material came from memory CD4+ T cells sorted from blood. The receptors come from a man aged 25-40 years in good health. CDR3s include the opening cysteine and the closing phenylalanine or tryptophan. D genes are given only for firm matches. Some rows mark clone size as missing; the rest say once, few, many or name a class of expanded clone.

clone_size	d_call	j_call	v_call	cdr3_nt	cdr3_aa
NA	TRBD2	TRBJ2-7	TRBV11-2	TGTGCCAGCGGAAGAGCGGGAGGAGCCTACGAGCAGTACTTC	CASGRAGGAYEQYF
NA	NA	TRBJ1-2	TRBV18	TGTGCCAGCTCACCACCGGGTCCCGCCCCCTATGGCTACACCTTC	CASSPPGPAPYGYTF
once	NA	TRBJ2-1	TRBV7-2	TGTGCCAGCAGGTCCTCTTATGAGCAGTTCTTC	CASRSSYEQFF
NA	TRBD2	TRBJ2-2	TRBV9	TGTGCCAGCAGCGCCACTAGCGGGAGAGGACAAACGAACACCGGGGAGCTGTTTTTT	CASSATSGRGQTNTGELFF
NA	NA	TRBJ2-7	TRBV28	TGTGCCAGCAGTCGAACCCCCAACGAGCAGTACTTC	CASSRTPNEQYF
NA	NA	TRBJ2-7	TRBV7-9	TGTGCCAGCAGCTTAGCCCGGACTGGTGAGCAGTACTTC	CASSLARTGEQYF
many	NA	TRBJ1-1	TRBV27	TGTGCCAGCAGTTTTTTTGGGGTGGCAGGGCACACTGAAGCTTTCTTT	CASSFFGVAGHTEAFF
NA	NA	TRBJ2-5	TRBV7-2	TGTGCCAGCAGCTTCCACAGACAAGAGACCCAGTACTTC	CASSFHRQETQYF
once	TRBD2	TRBJ2-5	TRBV4-1	TGCGCCAGCAGCCTTGTAGCGGGAGCGGGAGAGACCCAGTACTTC	CASSLVAGAGETQYF
NA	NA	TRBJ2-2	TRBV25-1	TGTGCCAGCAGTCACGACCGGAACACCGGGGAGCTGTTTTTT	CASSHDRNTGELFF
NA	NA	TRBJ2-3	TRBV5-1	TGCGCCAGCAGCTTGGTCGGGGGTGGGGCAGATACGCAGTATTTT	CASSLVGGGADTQYF
NA	NA	TRBJ1-3	TRBV6-5	TGTGCCAGCAGCCGGACCCCGCAGCTTAGAAACACCATATATTTT	CASSRTPQLRNTIYF
NA	TRBD1	TRBJ2-1	TRBV7-2	TGTGCCAGCAGTCACTCAACCGGGACAGGAGACAATGAGCAGTTCTTC	CASSHSTGTGDNEQFF
NA	NA	TRBJ2-7	TRBV2	TGTGCCAGCAGTTTTACACGATTAGACTACGAGCAGTACTTC	CASSFTRLDYEQYF
NA	NA	TRBJ2-3	TRBV14	TGTGCCAGCAGCAAGGGGCGGACCACAGATACGCAGTATTTT	CASSKGRTTDTQYF
once	TRBD1	TRBJ1-5	TRBV7-2	TGTGCCAGCAGCTATGACAGGGGGCAGCCCCAGCATTTT	CASSYDRGQPQHF
once	TRBD2	TRBJ2-5	TRBV14	TGTGCCAGCAGCCAAAAAGGGACTAGCGGGACTGAGACCCAGTACTTC	CASSQKGTSGTETQYF
NA	TRBD1	TRBJ2-7	TRBV7-9	TGTGCCAGCAGCTTACAACCTGGGACAGGAAAATACGAGCAGTACTTC	CASSLQPGTGKYEQYF
once	TRBD2	TRBJ2-1	TRBV5-1	TGCGCCAGCAGCTTGGGAGGCGGGGGCTACAATGAGCAGTTCTTC	CASSLGGGGYNEQFF
few	NA	TRBJ2-3	TRBV7-3	TGTGCCAGCAGCTTAAGGGAAGGAGGTACGCAGTATTTT	CASSLREGGTQYF
many	TRBD1	TRBJ1-2	TRBV7-8	TGTGCCAGCAGTAGAACAGACAGGGCTCCTGGCTATGGCTACACCTTC	CASSRTDRAPGYGYTF
NA	NA	TRBJ1-5	TRBV10-3	TGTGCCGGTGCGGAGGGGGACAATCAGCCCCAGCATTTT	CAGAEGDNQPQHF
many	NA	TRBJ2-1	TRBV10-3	TGTGCCATCAGTGAGTTGGGACAACCTAACAATGAGCAGTTCTTC	CAISELGQPNNEQFF
NA	TRBD1	TRBJ1-5	TRBV2	TGTGCCAGCAGTGGATTAGGGACAGAGTCTGAGCCCCAGCATTTT	CASSGLGTESEPQHF
once	TRBD2	TRBJ2-1	TRBV7-2	TGTGCCAGCAGCTTAAAGGCTAGCGGGAGCTCCTACAATGAGCAGTTCTTC	CASSLKASGSSYNEQFF
NA	NA	TRBJ1-2	TRBV6-5	TGTGCCAGCAGTTACTCGACAGGCTTGGGCTACACCTTC	CASSYSTGLGYTF
NA	TRBD2	TRBJ2-3	TRBV10-3	TGTGCCATCAGTGCTGTGACTAGCTCAGATACGCAGTATTTT	CAISAVTSSDTQYF
NA	NA	TRBJ2-5	TRBV7-8	TGTGCCAGCAGCTTGGATCGGAGGGAGACCCAGTACTTC	CASSLDRRETQYF
NA	TRBD2	TRBJ2-7	TRBV9	TGTGCCAGCAGCCCGTTGCTTGCCCCGGGGGGATCCTACGAGCAGTACTTC	CASSPLLAPGGSYEQYF
NA	TRBD1	TRBJ2-2	TRBV4-1	TGCGCCAGCAGCTTATACAGGGGTAACACCGGGGAGCTGTTTTTT	CASSLYRGNTGELFF
NA	TRBD2	TRBJ2-1	TRBV7-3	TGTGCCAGCAGCTTACGACTAGCGGGAGTAAATGAGCAGTTCTTC	CASSLRLAGVNEQFF
once	TRBD1	TRBJ2-3	TRBV7-7	TGTGCCAGTTCAACAGGGGTTGGTGTAAATACGCAGTATTTT	CASSTGVGVNTQYF
NA	TRBD1	TRBJ2-7	TRBV11-1	TGTGCCAGCAGCCGCCGGGACAGGGGTGGTTACGAGCAGTACTTC	CASSRRDRGGYEQYF
NA	NA	TRBJ2-2	TRBV10-1	TGCGCCAGCAGTGCTCGGGGGAACACCGGGGAGCTGTTTTTT	CASSARGNTGELFF
NA	TRBD2	TRBJ2-7	TRBV28	TGTGCCAGCAGACGGGGGACTAGCGGGAGAAGGTACGAGCAGTACTTC	CASRRGTSGRRYEQYF
NA	NA	TRBJ2-5	TRBV19	TGTGCCAGTTCCACCAGGACCCAAGAGACCCAGTACTTC	CASSTRTQETQYF
NA	TRBD1	TRBJ1-2	TRBV28	TGTGCCAGCACTTTTACACCAGGGGGTAGCTATGGCTACACCTTC	CASTFTPGGSYGYTF
NA	NA	TRBJ1-4	TRBV2	TGTGCCAGCAGTTACGGTACAGGGTCGGGTAATGAAAAACTGTTTTTT	CASSYGTGSGNEKLFF
once	NA	TRBJ2-7	TRBV2	TGTGCCAGCAGTGCTTGGACAAGGTTTGAGTACTTC	CASSAWTRFEYF
NA	NA	TRBJ2-5	TRBV15	TGTGCCACCAGCAGAGATCAGGAGCGGAGAGAGACCCAGTACTTC	CATSRDQERRETQYF
NA	NA	TRBJ1-6	TRBV5-1	TGCGCCAGCAGCTTTTCAGGGACGGATTCACCCCTCCACTTT	CASSFSGTDSPLHF